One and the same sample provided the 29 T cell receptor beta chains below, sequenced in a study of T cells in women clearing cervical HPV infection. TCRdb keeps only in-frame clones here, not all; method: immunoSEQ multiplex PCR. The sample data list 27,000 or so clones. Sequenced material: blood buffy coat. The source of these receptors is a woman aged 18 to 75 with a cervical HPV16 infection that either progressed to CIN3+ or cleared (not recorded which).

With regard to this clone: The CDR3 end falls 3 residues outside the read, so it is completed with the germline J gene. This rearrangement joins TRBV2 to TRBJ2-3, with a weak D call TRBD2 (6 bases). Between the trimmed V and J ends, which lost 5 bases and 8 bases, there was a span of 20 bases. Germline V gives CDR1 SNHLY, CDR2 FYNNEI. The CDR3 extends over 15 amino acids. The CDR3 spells CASSIADYWSVTQYF. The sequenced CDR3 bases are TGTGCCAGCAGTATAGCGGATTACTGGTCGGTTACG.

The covered CDR3 bases are TGCAGTGCTAACAGCGGGAGGTATCTCTACGAG. This codes for CSANSGRYLYE. Given in full, the CDR3 is CSANSGRYLYEQYF. The gene calls are TRBV20-1 and TRBJ2-7, with 9 bases lining up with TRBD2. From the germline J gene comes the end of the CDR3, since the read stops 3 residues before it. With 4 bases clipped from V and 3 bases from J, the junction kept 7 bases outside the gene matches. CDR3 length equals 14 residues. From germline, CDR1 is DFQATT and CDR2 SNEGSKA (reference sequence).

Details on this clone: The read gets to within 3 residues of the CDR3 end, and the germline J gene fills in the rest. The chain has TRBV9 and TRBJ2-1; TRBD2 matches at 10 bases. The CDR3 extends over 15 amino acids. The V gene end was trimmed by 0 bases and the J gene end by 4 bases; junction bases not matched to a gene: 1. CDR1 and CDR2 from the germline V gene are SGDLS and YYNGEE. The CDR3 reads CASSVAAGGYNEQFF. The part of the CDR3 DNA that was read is TGTGCCAGCAGCGTAGCAGCGGGAGGGTACAATGAG.

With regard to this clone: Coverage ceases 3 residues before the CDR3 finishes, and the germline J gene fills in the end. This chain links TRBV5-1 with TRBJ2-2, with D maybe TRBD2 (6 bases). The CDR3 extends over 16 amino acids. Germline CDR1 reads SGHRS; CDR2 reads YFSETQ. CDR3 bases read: TGCGCCAGCAGCCCGGAGGGTGAGGGCTATAATTCACCG. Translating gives CASSPEGEGYNSP. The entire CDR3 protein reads CASSPEGEGYNSPLFF.

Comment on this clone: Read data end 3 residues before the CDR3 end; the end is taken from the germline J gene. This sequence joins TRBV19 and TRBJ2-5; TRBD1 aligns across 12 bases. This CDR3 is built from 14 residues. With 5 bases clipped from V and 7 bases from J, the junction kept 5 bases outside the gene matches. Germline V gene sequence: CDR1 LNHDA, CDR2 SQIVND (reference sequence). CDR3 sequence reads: CASSGTGGRWTQYF. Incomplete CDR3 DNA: TGTGCCAGTAGTGGGACAGGGGGCCGGTGGACC. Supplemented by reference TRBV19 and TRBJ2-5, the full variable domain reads DGGITQSPKYLFRKEGQNVTLSCEQNLNHDAMYWYRQDPGQGLRLIYYSQIVNDFQKGDIAEGYSVSREKKESFPLTVTSAQKNPTAFYLCASSGTGGRWTQYFGPGTRLLVL.

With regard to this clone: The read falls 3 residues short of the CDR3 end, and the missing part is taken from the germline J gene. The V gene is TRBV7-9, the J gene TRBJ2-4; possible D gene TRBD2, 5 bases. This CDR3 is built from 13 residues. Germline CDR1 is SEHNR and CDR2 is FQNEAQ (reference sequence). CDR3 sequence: CASSPDRDYGQYF. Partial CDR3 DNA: TGTGCCAGCAGCCCCGACCGAGACTATGGT.

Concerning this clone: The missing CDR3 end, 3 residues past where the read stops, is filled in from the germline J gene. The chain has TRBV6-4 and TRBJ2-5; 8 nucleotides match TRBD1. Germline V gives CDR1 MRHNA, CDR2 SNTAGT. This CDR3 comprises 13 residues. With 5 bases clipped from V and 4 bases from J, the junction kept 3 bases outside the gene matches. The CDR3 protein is CASSSGGIETQYF. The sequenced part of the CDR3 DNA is TGTGCCAGCAGTTCAGGGGGCATAGAGACC.

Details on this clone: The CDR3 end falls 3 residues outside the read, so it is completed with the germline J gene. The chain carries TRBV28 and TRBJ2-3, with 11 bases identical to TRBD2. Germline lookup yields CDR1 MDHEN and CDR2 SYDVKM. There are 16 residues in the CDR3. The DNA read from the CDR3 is TGTGCCAGCAGTCACTCTAGCGGGAGGTTTGTGGAGACG. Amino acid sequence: CASSHSSGRFVET. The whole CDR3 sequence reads CASSHSSGRFVETQYF. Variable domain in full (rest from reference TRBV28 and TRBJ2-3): DVKVTQSSRYLVKRTGEKVFLECVQDMDHENMFWYRQDPGLGLRLIYFSYDVKMKEKGDIPEGYSVSREKKERFSLILESASTNQTSMYLCASSHSSGRFVETQYFGPGTRLTVL.

The covered CDR3 bases are TGCAGTGCTAGGACACAGGGAAGAGGTGAGACC. Translating it yields CSARTQGRGET. The complete CDR3 reads CSARTQGRGETQYF. This rearrangement joins TRBV20-1 to TRBJ2-5; tentative D call: TRBD1 (6 bases). The read comes to an end 3 residues before the CDR3 does, leaving the germline J gene to fill in the end. Per germline, CDR1 DFQATT and CDR2 SNEGSKA (reference sequence). The V end was cut by 3 bases, the J end by 5 bases, with 16 bases between. The CDR3 runs to 14 residues.

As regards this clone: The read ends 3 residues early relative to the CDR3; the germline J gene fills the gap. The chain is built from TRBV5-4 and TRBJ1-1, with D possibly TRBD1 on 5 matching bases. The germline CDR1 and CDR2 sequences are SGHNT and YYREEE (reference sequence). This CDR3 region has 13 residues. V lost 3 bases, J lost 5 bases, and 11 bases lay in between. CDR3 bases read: TGTGCCAGCAGCTCCACGACAGAAACTGAA. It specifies CASSSTTETE. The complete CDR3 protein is CASSSTTETEAFF.

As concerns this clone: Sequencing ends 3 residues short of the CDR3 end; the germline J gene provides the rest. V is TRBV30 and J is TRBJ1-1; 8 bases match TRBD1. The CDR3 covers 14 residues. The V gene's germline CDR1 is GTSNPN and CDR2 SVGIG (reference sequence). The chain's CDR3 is CAWSAWTGNGEAFF. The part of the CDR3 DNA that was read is TGTGCCTGGAGTGCCTGGACAGGGAATGGGGAA.

CDR3 sequence reads: CASSPHAGANTEAFF. CDR3 DNA (partial): TGTGCCAGCTCACCACACGCAGGCGCCAACACTGAA. This chain uses TRBV18 with TRBJ1-1, with D uncertain. The missing CDR3 end, 3 residues past where the read stops, is filled in from the germline J gene. The CDR3 extends over 15 amino acids. From germline, CDR1 is KGHSH and CDR2 LQKENI. V lost 1 base to trimming and J lost 2 bases, with 11 bases between them. Based on the CDR3 plus reference TRBV18 and TRBJ1-1, the full variable domain is NAGVMQNPRHLVRRRGQEARLRCSPMKGHSHVYWYRQLPEEGLKFMVYLQKENIIDESGMPKERFSAEFPKEGPSILRIQQVVRGDSAAYFCASSPHAGANTEAFFGQGTRLTVV.

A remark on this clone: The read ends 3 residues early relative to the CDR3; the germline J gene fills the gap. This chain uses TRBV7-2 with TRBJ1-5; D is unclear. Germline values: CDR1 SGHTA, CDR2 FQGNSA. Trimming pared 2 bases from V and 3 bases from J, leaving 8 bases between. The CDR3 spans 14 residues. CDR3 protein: CASSLNSLNQPQHF. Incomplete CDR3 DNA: TGTGCCAGCAGCTTAAACAGCCTCAATCAGCCC.

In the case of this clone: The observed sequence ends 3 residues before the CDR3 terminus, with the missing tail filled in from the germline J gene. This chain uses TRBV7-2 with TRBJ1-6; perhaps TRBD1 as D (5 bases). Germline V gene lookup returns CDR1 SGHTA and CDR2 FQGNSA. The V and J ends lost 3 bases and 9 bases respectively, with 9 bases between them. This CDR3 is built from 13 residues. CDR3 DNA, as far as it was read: TGTGCCAGCAGCTTGGGGCTCTCTTCACCC. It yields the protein CASSLGLSSP. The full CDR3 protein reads CASSLGLSSPLHF.

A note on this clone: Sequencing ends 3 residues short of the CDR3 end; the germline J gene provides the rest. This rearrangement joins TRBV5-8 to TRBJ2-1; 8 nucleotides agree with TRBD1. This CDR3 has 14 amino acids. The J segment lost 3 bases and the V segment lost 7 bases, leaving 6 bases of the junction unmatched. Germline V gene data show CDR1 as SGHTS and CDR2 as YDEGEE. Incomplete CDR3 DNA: TGTGCCAGCGGTGACGGACAGGGCTACAATGAG. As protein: CASGDGQGYNE. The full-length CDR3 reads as CASGDGQGYNEQFF.

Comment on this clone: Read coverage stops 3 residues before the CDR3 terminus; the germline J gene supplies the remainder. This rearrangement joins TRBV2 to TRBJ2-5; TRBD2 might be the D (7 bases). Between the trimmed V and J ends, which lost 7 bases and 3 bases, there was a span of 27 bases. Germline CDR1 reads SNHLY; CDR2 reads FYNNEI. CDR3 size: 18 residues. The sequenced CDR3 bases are TGTGCCAGCACCGAACTTTGGGGTCTCGGGGGGCGGGAAGAGACC. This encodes CASTELWGLGGREET. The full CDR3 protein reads CASTELWGLGGREETQYF.

The DNA read from the CDR3 is TGTGCCAGCAGCTTAGAGGGGGACTATGGC. As protein: CASSLEGDYG. In full, the CDR3 is CASSLEGDYGYTF. The chain carries TRBV7-3 and TRBJ1-2, with a tentative D call TRBD1 (6 bases). The sequenced fragment ends 3 residues before the CDR3 boundary, so the rest is inferred from the germline J gene. V gave up 2 bases and J gave up 3 bases, with 7 bases separating them. The CDR3 has 13 amino acids. Looked up from germline, CDR1 is SGHTA and CDR2 is FQGTGA.

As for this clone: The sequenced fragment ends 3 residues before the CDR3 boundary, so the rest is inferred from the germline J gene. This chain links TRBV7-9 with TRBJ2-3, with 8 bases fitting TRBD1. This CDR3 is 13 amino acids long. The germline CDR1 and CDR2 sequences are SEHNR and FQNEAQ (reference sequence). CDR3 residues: CASSLTGVQPQYF. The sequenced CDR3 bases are TGTGCCAGCAGCTTGACAGGGGTTCAGCCG.

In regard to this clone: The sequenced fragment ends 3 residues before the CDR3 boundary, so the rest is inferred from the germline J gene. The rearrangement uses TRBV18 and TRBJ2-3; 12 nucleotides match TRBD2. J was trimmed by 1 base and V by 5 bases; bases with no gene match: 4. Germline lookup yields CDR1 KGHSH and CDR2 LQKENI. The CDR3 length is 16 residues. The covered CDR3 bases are TGTGCCAGCTCAAAGACTAGCGGGGGCCGCACAGATACG. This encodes CASSKTSGGRTDT. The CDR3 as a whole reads CASSKTSGGRTDTQYF. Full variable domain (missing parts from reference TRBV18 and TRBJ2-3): NAGVMQNPRHLVRRRGQEARLRCSPMKGHSHVYWYRQLPEEGLKFMVYLQKENIIDESGMPKERFSAEFPKEGPSILRIQQVVRGDSAAYFCASSKTSGGRTDTQYFGPGTRLTVL.

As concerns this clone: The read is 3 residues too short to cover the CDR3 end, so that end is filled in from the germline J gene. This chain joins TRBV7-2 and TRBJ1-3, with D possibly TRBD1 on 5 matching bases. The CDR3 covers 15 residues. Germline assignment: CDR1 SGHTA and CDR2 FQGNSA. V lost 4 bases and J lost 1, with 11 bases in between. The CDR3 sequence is CASSSQGVSGNTIYF. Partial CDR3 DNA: TGTGCCAGCAGCTCTCAAGGGGTATCTGGAAACACC.

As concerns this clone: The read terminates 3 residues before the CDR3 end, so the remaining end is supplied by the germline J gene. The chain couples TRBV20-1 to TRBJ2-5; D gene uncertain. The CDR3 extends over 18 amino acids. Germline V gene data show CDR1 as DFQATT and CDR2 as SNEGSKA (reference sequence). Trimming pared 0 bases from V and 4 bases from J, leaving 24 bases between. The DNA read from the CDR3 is TGCAGTGCTAGAGACTTCACTAAGCCGGGTGGAGTTGGAGAGACC. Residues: CSARDFTKPGGVGET. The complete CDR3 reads CSARDFTKPGGVGETQYF.

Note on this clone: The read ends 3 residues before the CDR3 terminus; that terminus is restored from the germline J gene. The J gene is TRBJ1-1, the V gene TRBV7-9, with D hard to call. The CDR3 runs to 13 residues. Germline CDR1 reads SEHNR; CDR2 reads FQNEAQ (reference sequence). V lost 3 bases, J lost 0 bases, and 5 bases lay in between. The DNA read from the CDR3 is TGTGCCAGCAGCTTCGACATGAACACTGAA. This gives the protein CASSFDMNTE. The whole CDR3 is CASSFDMNTEAFF.

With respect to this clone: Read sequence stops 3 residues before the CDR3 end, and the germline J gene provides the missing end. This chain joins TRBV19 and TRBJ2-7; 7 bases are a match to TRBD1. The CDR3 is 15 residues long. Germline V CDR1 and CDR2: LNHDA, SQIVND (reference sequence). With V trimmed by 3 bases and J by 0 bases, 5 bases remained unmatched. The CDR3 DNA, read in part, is TGTGCCAGTAGTATGGGACAGCTCTTCTCCTACGAG. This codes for CASSMGQLFSYE. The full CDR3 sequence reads CASSMGQLFSYEQYF.

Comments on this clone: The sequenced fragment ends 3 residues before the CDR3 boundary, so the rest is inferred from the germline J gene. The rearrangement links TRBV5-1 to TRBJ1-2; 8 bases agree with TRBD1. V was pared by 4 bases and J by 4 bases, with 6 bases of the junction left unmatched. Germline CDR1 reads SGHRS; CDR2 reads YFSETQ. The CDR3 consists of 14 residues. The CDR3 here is CASSPGQGGYGYTF. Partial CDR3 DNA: TGCGCCAGCAGCCCTGGACAGGGCGGCTATGGC.

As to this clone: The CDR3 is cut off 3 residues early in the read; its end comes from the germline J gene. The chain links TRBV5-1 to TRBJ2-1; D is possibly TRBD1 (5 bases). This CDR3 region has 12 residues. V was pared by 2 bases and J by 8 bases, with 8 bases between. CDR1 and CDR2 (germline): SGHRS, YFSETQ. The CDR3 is CASSFRGDEQFF. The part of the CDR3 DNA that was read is TGCGCCAGCAGCTTTAGGGGCGATGAG.

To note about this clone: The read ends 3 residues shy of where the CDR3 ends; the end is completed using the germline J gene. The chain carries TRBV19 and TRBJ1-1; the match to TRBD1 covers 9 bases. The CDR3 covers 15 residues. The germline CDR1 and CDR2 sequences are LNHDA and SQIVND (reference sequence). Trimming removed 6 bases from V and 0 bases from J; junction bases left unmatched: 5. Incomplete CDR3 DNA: TGTGCCAGTAGGCCGGGACAGGGAATGAACACTGAA. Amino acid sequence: CASRPGQGMNTE. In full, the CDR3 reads CASRPGQGMNTEAFF.

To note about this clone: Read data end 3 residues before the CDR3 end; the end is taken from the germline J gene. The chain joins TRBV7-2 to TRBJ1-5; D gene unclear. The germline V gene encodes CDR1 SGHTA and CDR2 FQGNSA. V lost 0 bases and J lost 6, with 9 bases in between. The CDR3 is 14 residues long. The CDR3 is CASSLALGTQPQHF. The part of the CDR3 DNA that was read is TGTGCCAGCAGCTTAGCGTTGGGCACTCAGCCC.

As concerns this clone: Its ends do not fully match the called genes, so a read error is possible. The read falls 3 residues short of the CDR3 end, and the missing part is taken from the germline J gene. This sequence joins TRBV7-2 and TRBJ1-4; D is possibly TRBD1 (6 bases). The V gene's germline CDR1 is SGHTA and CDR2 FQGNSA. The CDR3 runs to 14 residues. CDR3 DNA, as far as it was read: TGTGCCGGCAGCTTACAGGGTAGAAATGAAAAA. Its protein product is CAGSLQGRNEK. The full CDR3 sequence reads CAGSLQGRNEKLFF.

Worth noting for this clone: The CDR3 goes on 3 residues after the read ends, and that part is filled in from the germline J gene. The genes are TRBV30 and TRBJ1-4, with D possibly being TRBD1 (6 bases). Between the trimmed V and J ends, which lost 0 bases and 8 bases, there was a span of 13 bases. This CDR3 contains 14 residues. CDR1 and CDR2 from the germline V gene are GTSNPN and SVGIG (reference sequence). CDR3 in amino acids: CAWSVRGAGEKLFF. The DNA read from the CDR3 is TGTGCCTGGAGTGTACGGGGGGCGGGGGAAAAA.